This T cell receptor (beta chain) emerged from a study of cytomegalovirus exposure and HLA in healthy donors. V was clipped by 5 bases and J by 6 bases, with 22 bases between them. The germline V gene encodes CDR1 MGHRA and CDR2 YSYEKL. This CDR3 region has 16 residues. Turning to this clone: Antigen: not known.

Overall study findings and caveats: With later analysis, a missense DCLRE1C variant became linked to TCR beta V- and J-gene trimming. In an earlier analysis, in approximately 570 donors, most V segments appeared productive either ~87% or ~30% of the time. Looking again later, the authors saw that most CMV-associated TCR beta chains seemed HLA-restricted.

The PCR made use of 60 Vbeta and 13 Jbeta primers. Generated by immunoSEQ multiplex PCR, the TCRdb table keeps only in-frame clones and is missing some. The data show more than 90,000 clones, roughly 82% seen once. This receptor was identified in a human donor in good health. The chain links TRBV4-1 to TRBJ1-2; TRBD1 is a possible D gene (5 bases). The material sequenced was PBMCs. CDR3 sequence (DNA): TGCGCCAGCAGCTCCCCCGGGCGCGGGGCTAGTGATGGCTACACCTTC. This translates into CASSSPGRGASDGYTF.